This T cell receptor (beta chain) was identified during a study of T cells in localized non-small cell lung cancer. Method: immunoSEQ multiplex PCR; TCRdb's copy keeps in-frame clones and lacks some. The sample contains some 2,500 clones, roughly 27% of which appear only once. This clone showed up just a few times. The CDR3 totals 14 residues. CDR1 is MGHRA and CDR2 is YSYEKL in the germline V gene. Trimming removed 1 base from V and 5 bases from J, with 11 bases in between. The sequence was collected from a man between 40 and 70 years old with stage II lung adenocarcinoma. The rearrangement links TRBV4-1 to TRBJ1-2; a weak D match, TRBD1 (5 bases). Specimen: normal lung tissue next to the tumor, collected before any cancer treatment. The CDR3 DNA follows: TGCGCCAGCAGCCAAGTTCTAGGGGAGTATGGCTACACCTTC. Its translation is CASSQVLGEYGYTF.